The 11 T cell receptor beta chains below come from one sample, sequenced in a study of cytomegalovirus exposure and HLA in healthy donors. PCR was performed using 60 Vbeta and 13 Jbeta primers. TCRdb's table, derived via immunoSEQ multiplex PCR, lists solely in-frame clones and lacks some. The sample lists some 130,000 clones; 80% were seen once. Sequenced input: PBMCs. These receptor sequences come from a man aged 25 to 45 in good health.

The J gene is TRBJ1-3, the V gene TRBV28; D remains unclear. Germline-derived CDR1 and CDR2 are MDHEN and SYDVKM. The CDR3 is 14 residues long. V lost 6 bases, J lost 4 bases, and 13 bases lay in between. CDR3 residues: CASRKQGGGNTIYF. The DNA for the CDR3 is TGTGCCAGCAGGAAACAAGGAGGGGGAAACACCATATATTTT.

V gene TRBV19 combines with J gene TRBJ1-2; TRBD1 matches 7 bases. From germline, CDR1 is LNHDA and CDR2 SQIVND (reference sequence). V lost 7 bases to trimming and J lost 2 bases; unmatched junction nucleotides: 4. This CDR3 contains 13 residues. The CDR3 reads CASKLDRNYGYTF. DNA for the CDR3: TGTGCCAGTAAACTGGACAGGAACTATGGCTACACCTTC.

This rearrangement joins TRBV25-1 to TRBJ1-2; 7 nucleotides align to TRBD1. The CDR3 contains 14 residues. CDR1 MGHDK and CDR2 SYGVNS come from the germline V gene. After removal of 4 bases from V and 8 bases from J, the junction contained 10 bases not matched to a gene. DNA of the CDR3: TGTGCCAGCAGTGGTCATACAGGGGTTGGGGGCTACACCTTC. It encodes CASSGHTGVGGYTF.

The V gene is TRBV7-3, the J gene TRBJ2-5, with 8 nucleotides matching TRBD2. Germline CDR1 is SGHTA and CDR2 is FQGTGA. CDR3 length equals 15 residues. J lost 6 bases, V lost 2 bases, and 8 bases had no gene match. The CDR3 loop reads CASSLGGTRSQTQYF. The CDR3 DNA is TGTGCCAGCAGCTTAGGGGGGACTAGAAGTCAGACCCAGTACTTC.

V is TRBV4-3 and J is TRBJ2-5; TRBD2 matches at 9 bases. The CDR3 has 18 amino acids. The ends lost 0 bases at V and 5 bases at J; junction bases unmatched: 13. Germline CDR1 and CDR2: LGHNA and YSLEER. CDR3 in amino acids: CASSQDNFMGGRVETQYF. CDR3 bases: TGCGCCAGCAGCCAAGATAATTTTATGGGCGGGAGGGTGGAGACCCAGTACTTC.

V gene TRBV6-6 combines with J gene TRBJ2-2; D gene uncertain. Trimming stripped 7 bases from V and 3 bases from J, with 15 bases between. CDR1 is MNHNY and CDR2 is SVGAGI in the germline V gene (reference sequence). The CDR3 spans 15 residues. This CDR3 is CASTPEARYTGELFF. CDR3 bases: TGTGCCAGCACCCCCGAGGCGAGGTACACCGGGGAGCTGTTTTTT.

V is TRBV6-1 and J is TRBJ1-5; a possible D gene is TRBD1 (5 bases). Trimming cost V 4 bases and J 2 bases, with 12 bases left between them. This CDR3 has 15 amino acids. Germline V gene sequence: CDR1 MNHNS, CDR2 SASEGT. The CDR3 coding sequence is TGTGCCAGCAGTGCAATCACGGGGGGCAATCAGCCCCAGCATTTT. This translates into CASSAITGGNQPQHF.

CDR3 residues: CASSFTGEVETQYF. Written as DNA, the CDR3 is TGTGCCAGCAGCTTCACAGGGGAGGTTGAGACCCAGTACTTC. The V call is TRBV9, the J call TRBJ2-5, with D possibly being TRBD1 (7 bases). V was clipped by 4 bases and J by 5 bases, with 15 bases between them. Germline values: CDR1 SGDLS, CDR2 YYNGEE. The CDR3 length is 14 residues.

CDR3 region: CASSFGVSSGNTIYF. The CDR3 nucleotides read TGTGCCAGCAGCTTCGGGGTAAGCTCTGGAAACACCATATATTTT. This chain links TRBV5-6 with TRBJ1-3; no clear D gene. The CDR3 extends over 15 amino acids. Germline V CDR1 and CDR2: SGHDT, YYEEEE. V was pared by 2 bases and J by 0 bases, with 9 bases between.

This chain joins TRBV7-3 and TRBJ2-1; 13 bases are a match to TRBD2. Germline values: CDR1 SGHTA, CDR2 FQGTGA. This CDR3 has 15 residues. Losses at the gene ends were 4 bases for V and 5 bases for J; bases not matched to a gene: 2. The CDR3 region has the DNA TGTGCCAGCAGCTCCGGGACTAGCGGGAACAATGAGCAGTTCTTC. Amino acid sequence: CASSSGTSGNNEQFF.

V is TRBV19 and J is TRBJ1-5, with TRBD1 identical over 8 bases. The CDR3 covers 12 residues. Losses at the gene ends were 11 bases for V and 5 bases for J; bases not matched to a gene: 5. Per the germline V gene, CDR1 is LNHDA and CDR2 is SQIVND (reference sequence). CDR3 residues: CAAMTGDQPQHF. CDR3 sequence (DNA): TGTGCCGCAATGACAGGGGATCAGCCCCAGCATTTT.